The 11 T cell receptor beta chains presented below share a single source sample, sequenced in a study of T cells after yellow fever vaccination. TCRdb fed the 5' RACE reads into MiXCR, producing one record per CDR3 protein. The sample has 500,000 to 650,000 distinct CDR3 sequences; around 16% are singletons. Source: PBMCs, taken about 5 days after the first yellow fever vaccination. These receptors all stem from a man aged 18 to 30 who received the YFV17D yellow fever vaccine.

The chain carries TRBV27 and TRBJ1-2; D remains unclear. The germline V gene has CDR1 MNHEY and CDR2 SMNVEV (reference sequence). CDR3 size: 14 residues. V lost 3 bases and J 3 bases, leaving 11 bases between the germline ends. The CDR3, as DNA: TGTGCCAGCAGTTTTTCGGGCCGCCACTATGGCTACACCTTC. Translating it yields CASSFSGRHYGYTF.

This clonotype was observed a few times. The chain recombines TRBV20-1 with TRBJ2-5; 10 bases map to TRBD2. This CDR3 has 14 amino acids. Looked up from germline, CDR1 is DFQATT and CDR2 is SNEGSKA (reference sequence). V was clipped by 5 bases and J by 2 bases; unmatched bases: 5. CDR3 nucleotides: TGCAGTGCTCAACTAGCGGGGCTACAAGAGACCCAGTACTTC. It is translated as CSAQLAGLQETQYF.

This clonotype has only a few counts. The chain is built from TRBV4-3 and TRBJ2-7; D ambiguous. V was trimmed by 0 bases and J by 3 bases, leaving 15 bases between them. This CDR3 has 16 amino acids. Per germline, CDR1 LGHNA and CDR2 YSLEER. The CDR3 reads CASSQDRNRVGYEQYF. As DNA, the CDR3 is TGCGCCAGCAGCCAAGATAGGAACAGAGTGGGCTACGAGCAGTACTTC.

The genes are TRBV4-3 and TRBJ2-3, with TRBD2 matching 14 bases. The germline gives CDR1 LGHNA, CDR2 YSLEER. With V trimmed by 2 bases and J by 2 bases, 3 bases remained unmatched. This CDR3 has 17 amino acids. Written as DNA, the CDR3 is TGCGCCAGCAGCCAAAGGACTAGCGGGGGGTCCACAGATACGCAGTATTTT. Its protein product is CASSQRTSGGSTDTQYF.

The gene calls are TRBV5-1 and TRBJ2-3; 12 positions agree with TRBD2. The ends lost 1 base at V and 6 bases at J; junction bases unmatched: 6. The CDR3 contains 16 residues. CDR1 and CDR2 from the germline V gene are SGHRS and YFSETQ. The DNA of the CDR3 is TGCGCCAGCAGCTTGCGGGCTAGCGGGGGGGTCGATACGCAGTATTTT. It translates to CASSLRASGGVDTQYF.

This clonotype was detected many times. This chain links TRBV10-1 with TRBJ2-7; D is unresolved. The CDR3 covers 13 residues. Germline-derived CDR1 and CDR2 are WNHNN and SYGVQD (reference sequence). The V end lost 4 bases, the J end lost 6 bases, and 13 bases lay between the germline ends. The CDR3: CASSATLLLEQYF. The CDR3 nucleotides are TGCGCCAGCAGTGCCACCCTTCTCCTCGAGCAGTACTTC.

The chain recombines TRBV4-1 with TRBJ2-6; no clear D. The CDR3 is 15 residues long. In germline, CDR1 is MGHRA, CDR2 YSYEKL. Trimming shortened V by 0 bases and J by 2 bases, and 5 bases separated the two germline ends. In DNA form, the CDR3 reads TGCGCCAGCAGCCAAGATTACCCTGGGGCCAACGTCCTGACTTTC. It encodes CASSQDYPGANVLTF.

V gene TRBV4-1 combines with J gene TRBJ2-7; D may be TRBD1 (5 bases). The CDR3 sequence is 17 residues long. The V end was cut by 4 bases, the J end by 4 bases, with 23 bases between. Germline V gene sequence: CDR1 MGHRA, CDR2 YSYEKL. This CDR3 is CASSLTPARGASYEQYF. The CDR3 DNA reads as TGCGCCAGCAGCCTAACCCCGGCAAGGGGCGCTTCTTACGAGCAGTACTTC.

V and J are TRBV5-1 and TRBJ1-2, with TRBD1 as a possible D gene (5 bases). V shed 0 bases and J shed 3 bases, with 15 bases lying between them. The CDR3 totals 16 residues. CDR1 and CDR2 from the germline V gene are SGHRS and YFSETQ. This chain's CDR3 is CASSLAGAGSDYGYTF. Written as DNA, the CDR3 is TGCGCCAGCAGCTTGGCCGGGGCAGGGAGTGACTATGGCTACACCTTC.

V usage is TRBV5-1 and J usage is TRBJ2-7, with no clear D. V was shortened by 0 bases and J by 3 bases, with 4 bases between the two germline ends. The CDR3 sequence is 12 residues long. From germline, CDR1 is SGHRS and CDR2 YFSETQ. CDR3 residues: CASSLDVYEQYF. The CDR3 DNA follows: TGCGCCAGCAGCTTGGACGTCTACGAGCAGTACTTC.

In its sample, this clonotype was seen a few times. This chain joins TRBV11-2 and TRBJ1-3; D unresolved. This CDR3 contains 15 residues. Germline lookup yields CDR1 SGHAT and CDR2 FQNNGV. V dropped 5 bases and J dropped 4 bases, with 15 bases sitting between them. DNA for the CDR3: TGTGCCAGCAGCCTTCTGCGGGCGGGGGGAAACACCATATATTTT. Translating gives CASSLLRAGGNTIYF.